The T cell receptor (beta chain) under discussion was sequenced for a study of response to subunit inactivated influenza vaccine. MiXCR, applied by TCRdb to the RT-PCR reads, yields one record per CDR3 protein. The repertoire holds 650,000 to 700,000 distinct CDR3 sequences, with 15% to 19% as singletons. Findings and caveats of the study: The authors offered the suggestion that each seasonal influenza vaccination recruits few new T cells.

This clonotype was recorded at least ten times. Antigen: not known. The material was PBMCs from blood, obtained about 11 days after vaccination. The source of this sequence is a man aged 45-65 years who received an inactivated influenza vaccine.

The CDR3 reads CASSYWKPGQFSYEQYF. The CDR3 DNA is TGTGCCAGCAGTTACTGGAAACCGGGACAGTTCTCCTACGAGCAGTACTTC. The chain couples TRBV6-5 to TRBJ2-7; TRBD1 matches at 7 bases. CDR3 length: 17 amino acids. CDR1 is MNHEY, CDR2 SVGAGI, per germline. V shed 1 base, J shed 0 bases, and the junction held 9 bases outside the gene matches.